This TCR beta chain was documented in a study of neurological immune-mediated disorders. Trimming stripped 8 bases from V and 4 bases from J, with 21 bases between. CDR1 is DFQATT, CDR2 SNEGSKA, per germline (reference sequence). The CDR3 contains 14 residues. Synthesis of cDNA was performed by 5'RACE using 10-nucleotide random UMIs. In TCRdb, the 5' RACE reads were re-called with MiXCR into one record per CDR3 protein. The sample consists of 57,000 or so distinct CDR3 sequences, more than 9.5% of them appearing once. The table lists this clonotype with many counts. What it binds is unknown. Where libraries were unsorted, they were derived from 2 million PBMCs stored at -80 degrees C. Study-level points and caveats: HTLV-1-associated myelopathy had the most TCR clonal expansion, while multiple sclerosis had the least, a level that fell below healthy controls. None of the CDR3 amino acid sequences found in expanded clones was shared across subjects. This suggests that the TCR-beta repertoires were private in all groups.

The clonotype comes from a man aged 60 to 69 in good health. Sequencing was carried out using PBMCs. The chain joins TRBV20-1 to TRBJ2-7, with TRBD2 as a possible D gene (6 bases). As DNA, the CDR3 is TGCAGTACCTGGGGCGGGGCTAGGGGATACGAGCAGTACTTC. Protein: CSTWGGARGYEQYF.